This entry features one TCR beta chain sequence. There is no known antigen for this receptor. The record has no base qualities; no much larger clone is one base away. Libraries came from 5' RACE. The run used an Illumina HiSeq 2500. A second roughly 6 to 12 cycle PCR used a sample-barcoded 5' primer and a J-beta primer mix. A unique molecular identifier was introduced onto each TCR beta cDNA molecule by a template-switch 5' adaptor carrying 12 random nucleotides. Each sample yielded at least 3 million CDR3-containing paired-end reads. First-strand cDNA was synthesized from all RNA with the Mint cDNA synthesis kit, primed by a TRBC-specific oligonucleotide. Following uracil-DNA glycosylase treatment, all cDNA underwent a first 18-cycle PCR with the universal primers M1SS and BC2_uni_R. The original methods were these. Each sample was normalized by randomly selecting 1 million high-quality reads, each carrying a distinct molecular identifier. Reads with shared molecular identifiers were discarded instead of being binned into consensus sequences. MiTCR, run with a Q25 quality threshold and the strictest error-elimination algorithm, handled CDR3 identification, clonotype clustering and error correction. A nonparametric unseen species model with Euler transformation was used to estimate lower-bound total TCR beta diversity. TCRdb reprocessing: public reads trimmed at Q25 with fastp, clones called with MiXCR, in-frame beta chains kept. Under each unique CDR3 protein, matching rows form one entry showing the most common genes and DNA. Clone size and V and J calls follow TCRdb, not the original study. The sample data list about 680,000 distinct CDR3 sequences, and 49% of these were observed just once. The ten largest clones capture under 35% of the sample.

The roughly 39 donors, aged about 6 to 90 years, were systemically healthy Caucasian individuals from Russia. Around 10 milliliters of peripheral blood were drawn from each donor into EDTA-treated Vacutainer tubes. PBMCs were isolated by Ficoll-Paque density-gradient centrifugation, with at least 6 million obtained per sample. Total RNA, at least 6 micrograms per sample, was extracted from PBMCs with Trizol reagent. For every donor, an aliquot of PBMCs went through flow cytometry to measure the percentages of naive CD45RAhigh/CD27high T cells. The sample belongs to a study of blood T cells in healthy people across ages (dated by TCRdb to between 2014 and 2017). Notes on the research overall: In model experiments, roughly one uniquely barcoded TCR beta cDNA molecule per two T cells was captured by template switching. Age-related changes in TCR beta repertoire diversity were measured in the study by deep sequencing normalized with unique cDNA molecular identifiers. Four age groups were formed from the donors: young (average approximately 16 years), middle-aged (around 41), aged (under 70) and long-lived (approximately 78). To avoid experimental bias, donors of different ages were spread randomly across the sequencing lanes. Two additional independent replicas of 1 million unique cDNA reads from the same blood draw were analyzed for two donors (one aged 18 to 29 and one aged 80 or older).

The investigation overall reported the following: Observed TCR beta diversity correlated strongly with the percentage of naive T cells measured by flow cytometry. Bulk unsorted PBMC profiling prevented conclusive comparison of naive and antigen-experienced compartments. Total diversity estimates from one million sequenced T cells were considered lower bounds and underestimates. Compared with the aged group, more naive CD4+ T cells, fewer expanded clones and increased TCR diversity were shown by the long-lived group, suggesting age selection. The CMV infection status of donors was not known, potentially confounding age-related changes in expanded clonotypes. Observed TCR beta diversity per million T cells fell roughly linearly with age, and a significant reduction was already apparent by age around 44.

V and J are trimmed by 4 bases and 7 bases, and the gene matches miss 12 bases of the junction. The CDR3 contains 16 residues, cysteine and phenylalanine counted. The kept DNA is CDR3 alone, 48 bases in frame from the first base. Per the germline V gene, SGHRS is the CDR1 and YFSETQ is the CDR2. Input material: blood. This receptor was obtained from a woman aged 60-75 years in good health. The rearrangement joined TRBV5-1 to TRBJ2-1, and 9 bases in between align with TRBD2. The CDR3 region reads CASSQSGTSKLNEQFF. The DNA sequence follows: TGCGCCAGCAGCCAGTCCGGGACTAGCAAACTTAATGAGCAGTTCTTC.